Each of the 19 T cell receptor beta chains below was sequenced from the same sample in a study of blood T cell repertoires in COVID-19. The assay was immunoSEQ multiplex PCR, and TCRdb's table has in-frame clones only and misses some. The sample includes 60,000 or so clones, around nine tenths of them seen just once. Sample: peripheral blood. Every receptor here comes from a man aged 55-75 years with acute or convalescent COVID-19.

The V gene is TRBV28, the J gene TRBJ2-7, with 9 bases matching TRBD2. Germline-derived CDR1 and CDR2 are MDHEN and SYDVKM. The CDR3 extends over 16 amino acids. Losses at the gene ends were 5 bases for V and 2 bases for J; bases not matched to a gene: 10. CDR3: CASSPSGTTYTYEQYF. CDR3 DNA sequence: TGTGCCAGCAGTCCTAGCGGGACAACCTACACCTACGAGCAGTACTTC.

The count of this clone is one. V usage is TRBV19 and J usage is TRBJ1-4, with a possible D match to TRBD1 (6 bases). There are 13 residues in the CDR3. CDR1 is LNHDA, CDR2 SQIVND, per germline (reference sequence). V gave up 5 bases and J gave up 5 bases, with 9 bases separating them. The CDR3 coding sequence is TGTGCCAGTAGTTCCCAGGGGAATGAAAAACTGTTTTTT. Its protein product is CASSSQGNEKLFF.

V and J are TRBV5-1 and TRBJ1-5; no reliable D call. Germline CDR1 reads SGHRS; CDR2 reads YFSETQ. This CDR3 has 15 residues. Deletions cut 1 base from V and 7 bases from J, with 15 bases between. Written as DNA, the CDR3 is TGCGCCAGCAGCTTGACTGGCACGGGAGGCCAGCCCCAGCATTTT. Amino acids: CASSLTGTGGQPQHF.

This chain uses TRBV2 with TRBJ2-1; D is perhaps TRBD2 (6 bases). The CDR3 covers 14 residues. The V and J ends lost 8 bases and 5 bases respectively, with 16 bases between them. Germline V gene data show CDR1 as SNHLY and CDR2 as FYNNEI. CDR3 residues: CASSKDGGNNEQFF. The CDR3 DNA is TGTGCCAGCTCTAAGGATGGGGGGAACAATGAGCAGTTCTTC.

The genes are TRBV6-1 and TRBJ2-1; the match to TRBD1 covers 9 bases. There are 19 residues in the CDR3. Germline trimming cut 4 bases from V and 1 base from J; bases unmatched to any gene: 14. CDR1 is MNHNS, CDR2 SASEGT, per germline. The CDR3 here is CASSVVPGQGIGSYNEQFF. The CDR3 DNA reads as TGTGCCAGCAGTGTAGTCCCGGGACAGGGAATAGGGTCCTACAATGAGCAGTTCTTC.

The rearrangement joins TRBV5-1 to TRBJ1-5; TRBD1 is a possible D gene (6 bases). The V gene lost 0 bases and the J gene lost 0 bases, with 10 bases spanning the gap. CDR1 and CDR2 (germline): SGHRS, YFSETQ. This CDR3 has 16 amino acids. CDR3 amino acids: CASSLGTATSNQPQHF. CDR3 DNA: TGCGCCAGCAGCTTGGGGACAGCGACTAGCAATCAGCCCCAGCATTTT.

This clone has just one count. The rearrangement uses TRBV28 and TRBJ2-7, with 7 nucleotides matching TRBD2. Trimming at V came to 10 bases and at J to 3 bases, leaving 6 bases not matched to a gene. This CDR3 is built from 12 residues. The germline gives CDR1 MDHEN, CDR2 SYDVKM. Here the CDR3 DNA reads TGTGCCACCTCGACTAGCTACTACGAGCAGTACTTC. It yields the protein CATSTSYYEQYF.

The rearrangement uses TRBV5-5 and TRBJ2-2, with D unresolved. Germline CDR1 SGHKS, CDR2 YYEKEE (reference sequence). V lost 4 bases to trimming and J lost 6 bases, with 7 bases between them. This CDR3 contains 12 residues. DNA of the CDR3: TGTGCCAGCAGCGGCCCCGCCGGGGAGCTGTTTTTT. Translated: CASSGPAGELFF.

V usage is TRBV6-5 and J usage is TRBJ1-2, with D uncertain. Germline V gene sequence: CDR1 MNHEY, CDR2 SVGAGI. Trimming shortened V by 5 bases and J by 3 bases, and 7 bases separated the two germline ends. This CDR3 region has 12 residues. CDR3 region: CASSPGYYGYTF. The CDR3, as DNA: TGTGCCAGCAGTCCGGGGTACTATGGCTACACCTTC.

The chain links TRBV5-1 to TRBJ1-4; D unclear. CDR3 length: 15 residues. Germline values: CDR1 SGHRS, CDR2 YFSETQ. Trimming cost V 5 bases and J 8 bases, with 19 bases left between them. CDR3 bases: TGCGCCAGCAGTTTTGGTCGACAAGGCGGGGAAAAACTGTTTTTT. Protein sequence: CASSFGRQGGEKLFF.

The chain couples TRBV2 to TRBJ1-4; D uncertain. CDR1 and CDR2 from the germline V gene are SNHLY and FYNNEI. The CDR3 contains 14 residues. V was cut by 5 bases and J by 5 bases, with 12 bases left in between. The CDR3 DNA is TGTGCCAGCAGTACTCCGGGAAGGAATGAAAAACTGTTTTTT. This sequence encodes CASSTPGRNEKLFF.

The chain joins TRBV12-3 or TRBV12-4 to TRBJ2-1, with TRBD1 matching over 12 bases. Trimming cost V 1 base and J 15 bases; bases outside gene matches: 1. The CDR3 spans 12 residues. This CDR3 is CASSLGDRGLFF. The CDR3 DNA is TGTGCCAGCAGTTTAGGGGACAGGGGGCTGTTCTTC.

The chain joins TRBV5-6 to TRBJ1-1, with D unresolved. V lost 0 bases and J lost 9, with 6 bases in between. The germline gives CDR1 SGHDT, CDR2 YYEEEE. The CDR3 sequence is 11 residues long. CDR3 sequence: CASSLAGKAFF. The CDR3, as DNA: TGTGCCAGCAGCTTGGCCGGGAAAGCTTTCTTT.

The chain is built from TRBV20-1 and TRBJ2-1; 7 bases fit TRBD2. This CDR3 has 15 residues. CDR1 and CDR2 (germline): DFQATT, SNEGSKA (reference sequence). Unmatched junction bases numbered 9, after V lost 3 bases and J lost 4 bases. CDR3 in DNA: TGCAGTGCTAGTAGGCGCGGGAGTTCTTACAATGAGCAGTTCTTC. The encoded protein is CSASRRGSSYNEQFF.

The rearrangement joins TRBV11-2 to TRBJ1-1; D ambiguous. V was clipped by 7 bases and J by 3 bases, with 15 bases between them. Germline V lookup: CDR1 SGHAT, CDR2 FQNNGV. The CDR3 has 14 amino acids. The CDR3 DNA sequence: TGTGCCAGCACCTTCGGACTAAGGGACACTGAAGCTTTCTTT. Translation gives CASTFGLRDTEAFF.

The CDR3 is CASRGLAGGPGDEQYF. The CDR3 DNA is TGTGCCAGCAGAGGGCTAGCGGGAGGGCCGGGCGACGAGCAGTACTTC. V usage is TRBV27 and J usage is TRBJ2-7, with 12 bases that match TRBD2. CDR3 length equals 16 residues. V lost 6 bases to trimming and J lost 5 bases; unmatched junction nucleotides: 11. Germline CDR1 is MNHEY and CDR2 is SMNVEV (reference sequence).

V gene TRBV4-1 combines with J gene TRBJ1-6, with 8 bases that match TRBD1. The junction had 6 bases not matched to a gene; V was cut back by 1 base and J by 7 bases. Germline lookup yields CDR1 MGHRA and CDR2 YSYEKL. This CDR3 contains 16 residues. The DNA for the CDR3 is TGCGCCAGCAGCCAAGCCCCACAGGGGGACAATTCACCCCTCCACTTT. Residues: CASSQAPQGDNSPLHF.

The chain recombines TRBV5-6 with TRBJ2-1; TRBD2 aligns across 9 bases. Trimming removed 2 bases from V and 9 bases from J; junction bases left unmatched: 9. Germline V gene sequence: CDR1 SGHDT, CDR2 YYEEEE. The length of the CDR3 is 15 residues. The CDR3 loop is CASSLAAGGPLEQFF. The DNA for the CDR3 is TGTGCCAGCAGCTTAGCTGCGGGAGGGCCTCTTGAGCAGTTCTTC.

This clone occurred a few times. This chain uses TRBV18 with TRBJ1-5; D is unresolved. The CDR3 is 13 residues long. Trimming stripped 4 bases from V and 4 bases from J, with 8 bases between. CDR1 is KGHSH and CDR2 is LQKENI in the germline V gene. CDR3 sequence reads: CASSLQRNQPQHF. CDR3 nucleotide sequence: TGTGCCAGCTCACTACAGCGGAATCAGCCCCAGCATTTT.